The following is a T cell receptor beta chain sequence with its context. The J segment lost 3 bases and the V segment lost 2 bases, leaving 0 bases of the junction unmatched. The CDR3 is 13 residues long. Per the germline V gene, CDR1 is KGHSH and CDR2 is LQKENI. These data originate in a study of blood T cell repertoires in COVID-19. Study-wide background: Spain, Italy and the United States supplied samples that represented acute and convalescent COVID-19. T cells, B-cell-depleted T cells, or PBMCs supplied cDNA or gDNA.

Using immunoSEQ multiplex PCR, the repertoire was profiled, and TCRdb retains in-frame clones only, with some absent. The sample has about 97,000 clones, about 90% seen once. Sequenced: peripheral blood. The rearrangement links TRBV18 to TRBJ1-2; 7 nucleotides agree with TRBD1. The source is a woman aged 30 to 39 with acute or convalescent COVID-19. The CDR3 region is CASSPTGDYGYTF. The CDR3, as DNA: TGTGCCAGCTCACCAACAGGGGACTATGGCTACACCTTC. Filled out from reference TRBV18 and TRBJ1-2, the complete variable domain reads NAGVMQNPRHLVRRRGQEARLRCSPMKGHSHVYWYRQLPEEGLKFMVYLQKENIIDESGMPKERFSAEFPKEGPSILRIQQVVRGDSAAYFCASSPTGDYGYTFGSGTRLTVV.